This TCR beta chain was documented in a study of T cells in tuberculosis (dated by TCRdb to the late 2010s). About the full investigation: To characterize T cells specific for the mycobacterial lipid antigen glucose monomycolate (GMM), the study used CD1B tetramers together with high-throughput TCR immunosequencing.

V and J lose 11 bases and 4 bases, and a span of 17 bases separates them. Its CDR3 holds 13 amino acids, cysteine through phenylalanine. The kept DNA is CDR3 alone, 39 bases in frame from the first base. The germline V gene supplies CDR1 MNHEY and CDR2 SVGAGI. TCR-alpha and TCR-beta chains were sequenced unpaired, so chain pairing information was not available. The immunoSEQ multiplex PCR assay was used to generate TCR libraries, with TCR-beta and/or TCR-alpha/delta assays applied to each sample. Amplified TCR libraries were sequenced on the Illumina high-throughput platform. As for the original processing: Clustering and dimensionality reduction were performed using pairwise TCRdist distances among GMM-specific receptors from ex vivo sorted or in vitro expanded T cells. Sequence motifs defined by gene usage and CDR3 content were tested for enrichment in tetramer-positive versus tetramer-negative populations. In its TCRdb copy, this immuneACCESS table keeps in-frame sequences only and misses some clones. Where compared with another copy, unresolved V genes explain less than half of these, and the others have no known cause. The D gene and trimming were derived from the DNA, and the V and J assignments and clone size from that table. The sample table contains about 58,000 clones; only one count was recorded for roughly 86% of them. The ten largest clonotypes hold just over 20% of the sample.

Broader findings and caveats from the paper: T cells binding the CD1B-GMM tetramer with low affinity may have been missed by the stringent sort gate.

Concerning this clone itself: Within one base of it there is no much larger clone, and no base qualities were kept.

After being thawed and rested overnight, PBMC were stained with GMM-loaded CD1B tetramer, a Live/Dead dye and anti-CD3, and were then sorted on a FACS Aria II. The CD1B tetramers were loaded with C32 glucose monomycolate that had been purified from Rhodococcus equi. PBMC used for tetramer sorting had been depleted of CD14-expressing monocytes for a separate study before cryopreservation. From each donor, some 100,000 tetramer-negative cells were sorted and were analyzed alongside the tetramer-positive cells. Antigen-specific T cells were sorted from a few healthy South African adults using GMM-loaded CD1B tetramers.

This sequence originates from an adult woman with latent tuberculosis. The sequencing input was CD1b-GMM tetramer-negative cells sorted from PBMCs. Reading the label with the study, this specimen's cell subset or site is: T cells not binding CD1B-GMM tetramer, sorted from same donor. The receptor chain draws on TRBV6-5 and TRBJ1-2; tentative D gene TRBD1, with 5 bases matching. The sequenced DNA is TGTGCCTCAATGGGGGGACCGACCTATGGCTACACCTTC. It is translated as CASMGGPTYGYTF.